This T cell receptor (beta chain) originates from a study of T cell changes during pregnancy in multiple sclerosis. Profiling relied on immunoSEQ multiplex PCR, and the TCRdb table lists in-frame clones only, not all of them. Of fewer than 50,000 clones in the sample, roughly 91% were seen once. This clone was observed a single time. The source was CD4+ T cells from peripheral blood mononuclear cells, collected in the first trimester of pregnancy. The sequence was obtained from a female donor with multiple sclerosis, enrolled in a pregnancy study.

The CDR3 coding sequence is TGTGCCAGCAGCTTAAGCAGTACTCAGCCCCAGCATTTT. Translation: CASSLSSTQPQHF. The chain is built from TRBV7-3 and TRBJ1-5; no clear D gene. Trimming left V 1 base short and J 6 bases short, with 7 bases between. The CDR3 consists of 13 residues. Germline assignment: CDR1 SGHTA and CDR2 FQGTGA.